Presented here are 16 T cell receptor beta chains from one specimen sequenced in a study of blood T cells in healthy people across ages. Then a second PCR, running roughly 7 to 11 cycles, was carried out with a sample-barcoded 5' primer and a J-beta primer mix. MiXCR, run by TCRdb on the 5' RACE reads, gives a single entry per CDR3 protein. The data contain some 1.5 million distinct CDR3 sequences, 25% to 30% of them singletons. Sequenced material: blood. These receptor sequences come from a woman in her twenties or thirties in good health.

This clonotype was detected only a few times. The chain uses TRBV29-1 and TRBJ2-1; 8 bases agree with TRBD2. Trimming at V came to 6 bases and at J to 0 bases, leaving 7 bases not matched to a gene. This CDR3 spans 15 amino acids. Germline CDR1 SQVTM, CDR2 ANQGSEA. CDR3 DNA sequence: TGCAGCGTATCCGGGGGGGAGGGCTCCTACAATGAGCAGTTCTTC. This gives the protein CSVSGGEGSYNEQFF.

This clonotype was seen more than once but under ten times. This chain uses TRBV4-3 with TRBJ2-2; tentative D call: TRBD2 (6 bases). This CDR3 spans 17 amino acids. CDR1 and CDR2 (germline): LGHNA, YSLEER. V was trimmed by 0 bases and J by 5 bases, leaving 16 bases between them. The DNA of the CDR3 is TGCGCCAGCAGCCAAGATTCCCGGGGGATACGAACCGGGGAGCTGTTTTTT. Protein: CASSQDSRGIRTGELFF.

V gene TRBV7-2 combines with J gene TRBJ1-5; D uncertain. Germline V gene data show CDR1 as SGHTA and CDR2 as FQGNSA. The CDR3 extends over 16 amino acids. Trimming shortened V by 2 bases and J by 4 bases, and 15 bases separated the two germline ends. The CDR3 loop is CASSLNWADQNQPQHF. In DNA form, the CDR3 reads TGTGCCAGCAGCTTAAATTGGGCAGACCAGAATCAGCCCCAGCATTTT.

This clonotype was observed a few times. The chain recombines TRBV6-4 with TRBJ2-1; D tentatively reads TRBD1 or TRBD2 (5 bases each). The CDR3 has 14 amino acids. The germline V gene has CDR1 MRHNA and CDR2 SNTAGT. V was trimmed by 2 bases and J by 6 bases, leaving 11 bases between them. The CDR3 protein is CASSDGARVNEQFF. The CDR3 nucleotides read TGTGCCAGCAGTGACGGGGCGAGGGTCAATGAGCAGTTCTTC.

This clonotype was seen a few times. The chain couples TRBV20-1 to TRBJ2-4, with TRBD2 identical over 14 bases. The DNA end is a closer match to TRBJ2-7, so the J assignment may be wrong. This CDR3 contains 16 residues. The V gene's germline CDR1 is DFQATT and CDR2 SNEGSKA (reference sequence). The CDR3 sequence is CSASGLAGGQIYEQYF. CDR3 bases: TGCAGTGCTTCCGGACTAGCGGGGGGCCAGATCTACGAGCAGTACTTC.

This clonotype was observed a few times. This sequence joins TRBV19 and TRBJ1-5, with D uncertain. V shed 7 bases and J shed 5 bases, with 18 bases lying between them. Germline V gives CDR1 LNHDA, CDR2 SQIVND (reference sequence). This CDR3 is built from 15 residues. CDR3: CASTPDRRGYQPQHF. The CDR3 DNA reads as TGTGCCAGTACTCCGGACCGCAGAGGGTATCAGCCCCAGCATTTT.

The genes are TRBV11-2 and TRBJ2-1; unclear D gene. This CDR3 is 15 amino acids long. V was clipped by 3 bases and J by 2 bases, with 11 bases between them. Per the germline V gene, CDR1 is SGHAT and CDR2 is FQNNGV. CDR3 protein: CASSFYLGPYNEQFF. CDR3 DNA: TGTGCCAGCAGCTTCTATTTAGGGCCCTACAATGAGCAGTTCTTC.

This clonotype appeared a few times. The chain joins TRBV20-1 to TRBJ2-7; weak D call: TRBD2 (7 bases). The CDR3 has 15 residues. Germline assignment: CDR1 DFQATT and CDR2 SNEGSKA (reference sequence). V shed 1 base and J shed 3 bases, with 16 bases lying between them. CDR3 loop: CSARVPGGGRYEQYF. The DNA for the CDR3 is TGCAGTGCTAGAGTCCCGGGGGGCGGTCGCTACGAGCAGTACTTC.

This clonotype came up once. A much larger clone is a single base away; this may be a read error. CDR3 DNA: TGCACCCTGGCACTGATTTTCAGCAATCAGCCCCGGCATTTT. Protein product: CTLALIFSNQPRHF. This chain joins TRBV29-1 and TRBJ1-5; D not certain. From germline, CDR1 is SQVTM and CDR2 ANQGSEA. The CDR3 consists of 14 residues.

This clonotype was counted between two and nine times. This chain links TRBV9 with TRBJ1-1; no clear D gene. V lost 3 bases and J 1 base, leaving 13 bases between the germline ends. Germline-derived CDR1 and CDR2 are SGDLS and YYNGEE. The CDR3 covers 15 residues. The CDR3 region has the DNA TGTGCCAGCAGCGCCGGACTCTTAGGGAACACTGAAGCTTTCTTT. Translated, it gives CASSAGLLGNTEAFF.

This clonotype occurred a few times. The chain employs TRBV18 and TRBJ1-5; D remains ambiguous. Trimming took off 1 base at V and 2 bases at J, with 6 bases between the two ends. The CDR3 totals 14 residues. Germline CDR1 and CDR2: KGHSH and LQKENI. The CDR3 DNA follows: TGTGCCAGCTCACCACGTCACGGCAATCAGCCCCAGCATTTT. Amino acid sequence: CASSPRHGNQPQHF.

This clonotype was seen at least ten times. V gene TRBV12-3 or TRBV12-4 combines with J gene TRBJ2-5; TRBD2 agrees at 10 bases. After removal of 5 bases from V and 5 bases from J, the junction contained 8 bases not matched to a gene. The CDR3 consists of 15 residues. The CDR3 region has the DNA TGTGCCAGCAGTCTTTCTGGGACTAGCGTGGAGACCCAGTACTTC. Translation: CASSLSGTSVETQYF.

This clonotype was found a few times. This chain uses TRBV20-1 with TRBJ2-1; the match to TRBD1 covers 11 bases. CDR1 DFQATT and CDR2 SNEGSKA come from the germline V gene (reference sequence). V gave up 5 bases and J gave up 0 bases; unmatched junction bases: 9. This CDR3 has 17 amino acids. CDR3 amino acids: CSAGQGAGGPSYNEQFF. CDR3 DNA sequence: TGCAGTGCTGGACAGGGGGCTGGCGGTCCCTCCTACAATGAGCAGTTCTTC.

This clonotype has a count of ten or more. This sequence joins TRBV28 and TRBJ2-1, with TRBD1 matching 11 bases. V lost 6 bases, J lost 4 bases, and 5 bases stayed unmatched. The germline gives CDR1 MDHEN, CDR2 SYDVKM. The CDR3 runs 15 residues. The CDR3 nucleotides are TGTGCCAGCAGGAGGACAGGGGGCACGTACAATGAGCAGTTCTTC. Translation gives CASRRTGGTYNEQFF.

The sample holds a few counts of this clonotype. The rearrangement links TRBV10-3 to TRBJ2-7, with D tentatively TRBD1 (7 bases). Germline CDR1 reads ENHRY; CDR2 reads SYGVKD. Trimming took off 4 bases at V and 6 bases at J, with 16 bases between the two ends. The CDR3 loop spans 14 amino acids. The CDR3 loop reads CAISVAAGGIEQYF. In DNA, the CDR3 is TGTGCCATCAGTGTTGCGGCAGGGGGGATCGAGCAGTACTTC.

This clonotype was observed a few times. V and J are TRBV11-2 and TRBJ2-7; 8 positions match TRBD2. The V gene end was trimmed by 5 bases and the J gene end by 3 bases; junction bases not matched to a gene: 9. CDR1 and CDR2 from the germline V gene are SGHAT and FQNNGV. The CDR3 length is 15 residues. The CDR3 DNA reads as TGTGCCAGCAGCCCCCCCGGGGGGGACTTCTACGAGCAGTACTTC. It encodes CASSPPGGDFYEQYF. The full variable domain, rest sourced from reference TRBV11-2 and TRBJ2-7, is EAGVAQSPRYKIIEKRQSVAFWCNPISGHATLYWYQQILGQGPKLLIQFQNNGVVDDSQLPKDRFSAERLKGVDSTLKIQPAKLEDSAVYLCASSPPGGDFYEQYFGPGTRLTVT.